These 32 T cell receptor beta chains came from one sample sequenced in a study of cytomegalovirus exposure and HLA in healthy donors. The PCR contained 60 Vbeta and 13 Jbeta primers. Here immunoSEQ multiplex PCR was the method, and the copy in TCRdb shows in-frame clones only, minus some. The sample records approximately 22,000 clones, around 73% being singletons. Specimen: PBMCs. The source is a man aged 60 to 75 in good health and CMV-seronegative.

V usage is TRBV27 and J usage is TRBJ2-7, with 10 bases fitting TRBD2. In germline, CDR1 is MNHEY, CDR2 SMNVEV (reference sequence). V shed 4 bases, J shed 3 bases, and the junction held 6 bases outside the gene matches. This CDR3 region has 15 residues. The CDR3 region is CASSSPAGGLYEQYF. The DNA of the CDR3 is TGTGCCAGCAGTTCCCCAGCGGGAGGGCTCTACGAGCAGTACTTC.

This chain connects TRBV6-1 to TRBJ2-2; D possibly corresponds to TRBD2 (6 bases). CDR1 is MNHNS, CDR2 SASEGT, per germline. The CDR3 totals 14 residues. The V end was cut by 6 bases, the J end by 3 bases, with 11 bases between. CDR3 amino acids: CASRLAVDTGELFF. The DNA of the CDR3 is TGTGCCAGCAGATTAGCGGTGGACACCGGGGAGCTGTTTTTT.

The chain carries TRBV19 and TRBJ2-2, with D possibly matching TRBD1 (6 bases). V lost 8 bases, J lost 3 bases, and 13 bases lay in between. This CDR3 is 14 amino acids long. Per the germline V gene, CDR1 is LNHDA and CDR2 is SQIVND (reference sequence). This CDR3 reads CASSTQGHTGELFF. The DNA of the CDR3 is TGTGCCAGTTCAACCCAGGGGCACACCGGGGAGCTGTTTTTT.

The V call is TRBV13, the J call TRBJ2-7, with 14 positions matching TRBD2. Germline V gives CDR1 PRHDT, CDR2 FYEKMQ (reference sequence). CDR3 length: 18 amino acids. V shed 5 bases and J 1 base; nucleotides not matched to a gene: 10. The CDR3 bases are TGTGCCAGCAGCCCCCAAGGGACTAGCGGGAGTACATCCTACGAGCAGTACTTC. Its protein is CASSPQGTSGSTSYEQYF. Supplemented by reference TRBV13 and TRBJ2-7, the full variable domain reads AAGVIQSPRHLIKEKRETATLKCYPIPRHDTVYWYQQGPGQDPQFLISFYEKMQSDKGSIPDRFSAQQFSDYHSELNMSSLELGDSALYFCASSPQGTSGSTSYEQYFGPGTRLTVT.

A remark on this clone: Because it lacks the conserved phenylalanine or tryptophan at the end, this CDR3 is likely a read error. The rearrangement joins TRBV18 to TRBJ1-1; D remains unclear. V lost 6 bases and J lost 1, with 15 bases in between. Germline CDR1 reads KGHSH; CDR2 reads LQKENI. This CDR3 has 15 amino acids. CDR3 sequence (DNA): TGTGCCAGCTCGGAGGGTCTAGGAGGGAACACTGAAGCTTTCCTT. Its translation is CASSEGLGGNTEAFL.

This clone was picked up one time. The chain employs TRBV6-1 and TRBJ2-5, with 9 bases identical to TRBD1. The J segment lost 5 bases and the V segment lost 0 bases, leaving 10 bases of the junction unmatched. The CDR3 contains 17 residues. Germline loops: CDR1 MNHNS, CDR2 SASEGT. The CDR3 coding sequence is TGTGCCAGCAGTGAAGCCCTTGGACAGGGGAGAAGGGAGACCCAGTACTTC. Translation gives CASSEALGQGRRETQYF.

The chain couples TRBV15 to TRBJ1-6; no firm D call. The CDR3 runs to 14 residues. With 0 bases removed from V and 7 bases from J, the gap between germline ends came to 7 bases. Germline-derived CDR1 and CDR2 are LNHNV and YYDKDF (reference sequence). The CDR3 sequence is CATSRDNRNSPLHF. The CDR3 nucleotides are TGTGCCACCAGCAGAGATAACCGGAATTCACCCCTCCACTTT.

The chain joins TRBV7-9 to TRBJ2-7; 10 nucleotides match TRBD1. Germline V gene data show CDR1 as SEHNR and CDR2 as FQNEAQ (reference sequence). CDR3 length equals 15 residues. The V gene end was trimmed by 3 bases and the J gene end by 6 bases; junction bases not matched to a gene: 8. Written as DNA, the CDR3 is TGTGCCAGCAGCTTTATGGGGGACAGGGGCCTCGAGCAGTACTTC. This sequence encodes CASSFMGDRGLEQYF.

The J gene is TRBJ2-7, the V gene TRBV27; 8 bases are shared with TRBD2. Germline values: CDR1 MNHEY, CDR2 SMNVEV (reference sequence). V shed 5 bases, J shed 3 bases, and the junction held 9 bases outside the gene matches. CDR3 length: 15 residues. CDR3 protein: CASSGGLGKNYEQYF. CDR3 nucleotide sequence: TGTGCCAGCAGTGGGGGACTAGGCAAAAACTACGAGCAGTACTTC.

This clone was detected a few times. This rearrangement joins TRBV6-1 to TRBJ1-2; 7 nucleotides agree with TRBD1. V lost 0 bases, J lost 3 bases, and 7 bases stayed unmatched. Germline V CDR1 and CDR2: MNHNS, SASEGT. The CDR3 has 16 amino acids. This CDR3 is CASSEALFTGDYGYTF. The CDR3 region has the DNA TGTGCCAGCAGTGAAGCGCTGTTTACAGGGGACTATGGCTACACCTTC.

The genes are TRBV5-1 and TRBJ1-2; D may be TRBD1 (6 bases). Between the trimmed V and J ends, which lost 3 bases and 8 bases, there was a span of 20 bases. Germline CDR1 is SGHRS and CDR2 is YFSETQ. The CDR3 sequence is 15 residues long. CDR3 region: CASSWEPGQGSGYTF. In nucleotides, the CDR3 is TGCGCCAGCAGCTGGGAACCGGGACAAGGGTCCGGCTACACCTTC.

The chain combines TRBV9 with TRBJ2-2, with D maybe TRBD2 (5 bases). The CDR3 spans 15 residues. Germline CDR1 reads SGDLS; CDR2 reads YYNGEE. Trimming stripped 4 bases from V and 5 bases from J, with 15 bases between. The CDR3 protein is CASSPLRRPTGELFF. Written as DNA, the CDR3 is TGTGCCAGCAGCCCCCTTAGGAGGCCTACCGGGGAGCTGTTTTTT. The full variable domain, with the rest looked up from reference TRBV9 and TRBJ2-2, is DSGVTQTPKHLITATGQRVTLRCSPRSGDLSVYWYQQSLDQGLQFLIQYYNGEERAKGNILERFSAQQFPDLHSELNLSSLELGDSALYFCASSPLRRPTGELFFGEGSRLTVL.

This chain connects TRBV7-8 to TRBJ2-2; TRBD2 aligns across 8 bases. The germline gives CDR1 SGHVS, CDR2 FQNEAQ. Trimming at V came to 1 base and at J to 4 bases, leaving 5 bases not matched to a gene. CDR3 length equals 16 residues. The CDR3 bases are TGTGCCAGCAGCTTAGGGGGACTAGTAGGCACCGGGGAGCTGTTTTTT. It codes for CASSLGGLVGTGELFF.

This clone was observed a few times. The V call is TRBV20-1, the J call TRBJ2-7; no clear D. The CDR3 runs 10 residues. The germline CDR1 and CDR2 sequences are DFQATT and SNEGSKA (reference sequence). V shed 7 bases and J shed 0 bases, with 4 bases lying between them. The CDR3 sequence is CSGGSYEQYF. The CDR3 DNA sequence: TGCAGTGGCGGCTCCTACGAGCAGTACTTC.

This clone appeared once. The CDR3 loop reads CALGLNTEAFF. The CDR3 nucleotides are TGTGCCTTGGGCCTGAACACTGAAGCTTTCTTT. This chain links TRBV30 with TRBJ1-1; D is unclear. Per germline, CDR1 GTSNPN and CDR2 SVGIG (reference sequence). V was clipped by 7 bases and J by 0 bases, with 6 bases between them. This CDR3 spans 11 amino acids.

This clone was observed once. The chain recombines TRBV19 with TRBJ1-6; TRBD1 matches at 9 bases. The CDR3 is 15 residues long. Germline CDR1 LNHDA, CDR2 SQIVND (reference sequence). With 3 bases clipped from V and 6 bases from J, the junction kept 3 bases outside the gene matches. The CDR3 sequence is CASSIRDRANSPLHF. The CDR3 region has the DNA TGTGCCAGTAGTATTCGGGACAGGGCTAATTCACCCCTCCACTTT.

CDR3 coding DNA: TGTGCCAGCCGAGGGGGACGCACCGGGGAGCTGTTTTTT. Translated: CASRGGRTGELFF. This rearrangement joins TRBV7-2 to TRBJ2-2, with a tentative D call TRBD1 (6 bases). The CDR3 extends over 13 amino acids. Germline CDR1 SGHTA, CDR2 FQGNSA. Trimming took 8 bases from V and 4 from J, leaving 11 bases between them.

This clone was observed a few times. The rearrangement joins TRBV13 to TRBJ1-5; TRBD1 matches at 7 bases. With V trimmed by 6 bases and J by 2 bases, 13 bases remained unmatched. The CDR3 is 17 amino acids. Germline V gene lookup returns CDR1 PRHDT and CDR2 FYEKMQ (reference sequence). The CDR3 here is CASSRTGEVGGNQPQHF. The DNA for the CDR3 is TGTGCCAGCAGTAGAACAGGGGAAGTAGGTGGCAATCAGCCCCAGCATTTT. Drawing the rest from reference TRBV13 and TRBJ1-5, the complete variable domain is AAGVIQSPRHLIKEKRETATLKCYPIPRHDTVYWYQQGPGQDPQFLISFYEKMQSDKGSIPDRFSAQQFSDYHSELNMSSLELGDSALYFCASSRTGEVGGNQPQHFGDGTRLSIL.

There are a few counts of this clone. The chain is built from TRBV2 and TRBJ1-5, with D possibly being TRBD1 (6 bases). This CDR3 is 17 amino acids long. Per the germline V gene, CDR1 is SNHLY and CDR2 is FYNNEI. V was cut by 8 bases and J by 2 bases, with 22 bases left in between. This CDR3 reads CASREGDKTRGNQPQHF. CDR3 bases: TGTGCCAGCCGAGAAGGGGACAAGACAAGAGGCAATCAGCCCCAGCATTTT.

The genes are TRBV4-3 and TRBJ2-1; 12 nucleotides line up with TRBD2. The CDR3 extends over 17 amino acids. The V gene end was trimmed by 0 bases and the J gene end by 8 bases; junction bases not matched to a gene: 8. CDR1 and CDR2 (germline): LGHNA, YSLEER. DNA for the CDR3: TGCGCCAGCAGCCAAGACTTATCGTCTAGCGGGAGGGATGAGCAGTTCTTC. This translates into CASSQDLSSSGRDEQFF.

This clone was seen a handful of times. V is TRBV29-1 and J is TRBJ2-4, with a tentative D call TRBD2 (5 bases). The length of the CDR3 is 15 residues. Germline V gene sequence: CDR1 SQVTM, CDR2 ANQGSEA. V was cut by 5 bases and J by 0 bases, with 14 bases left in between. The chain's CDR3 is CSVLVRDLAKNIQYF. The CDR3 DNA sequence: TGCAGCGTTCTAGTCCGGGATTTAGCCAAAAACATTCAGTACTTC.

The chain carries TRBV6-1 and TRBJ1-6; D is possibly TRBD1 (6 bases). The CDR3 runs to 14 residues. V was clipped by 3 bases and J by 7 bases, with 10 bases between them. Germline lookup yields CDR1 MNHNS and CDR2 SASEGT. The CDR3: CASSEGAGNSPLHF. For the CDR3, the DNA is TGTGCCAGCAGTGAGGGGGCTGGGAATTCACCCCTCCACTTT.

The CDR3 here is CASKTPPFNIQYF. CDR3 sequence (DNA): TGCGCCAGCAAGACACCCCCCTTTAACATTCAGTACTTC. This rearrangement joins TRBV5-1 to TRBJ2-4; unclear D gene. The germline V gene encodes CDR1 SGHRS and CDR2 YFSETQ. Trimming took 6 bases from V and 7 from J, leaving 14 bases between them. This CDR3 comprises 13 residues.

The J gene is TRBJ2-3, the V gene TRBV7-8; D might be TRBD2 (6 bases). Germline V CDR1 and CDR2: SGHVS, FQNEAQ. The CDR3 is made up of 15 amino acids. The V gene lost 6 bases and the J gene lost 1 base, with 14 bases spanning the gap. This CDR3 reads CASSSGTWRTDTQYF. CDR3 bases: TGTGCCAGCAGTTCGGGGACTTGGCGCACAGATACGCAGTATTTT.

This clone appeared a single time. The junction differs from germline at one of its ends, possibly a read error. This chain connects TRBV7-7 to TRBJ2-2; the match to TRBD1 covers 8 bases. The CDR3 has 14 amino acids. Germline loops: CDR1 SSHAT, CDR2 FNYEAQ (reference sequence). CDR3 nucleotide sequence: TGTGCTAGCAGCTTAGGACAGGGCCACGGGGAGCTGTTTTTT. Translation: CASSLGQGHGELFF.

This clone was recorded a few times. V is TRBV10-2 and J is TRBJ1-1, with D uncertain. CDR3 length: 15 amino acids. The germline V gene has CDR1 WSHSY and CDR2 SAAADI. With 3 bases removed from V and 1 base from J, the gap between germline ends came to 12 bases. This chain's CDR3 is CASSDPPLGNTEAFF. The CDR3 DNA sequence: TGCGCCAGCAGTGACCCCCCCCTCGGGAACACTGAAGCTTTCTTT.

The J gene is TRBJ1-2, the V gene TRBV4-3, with 10 bases aligning to TRBD1. The germline CDR1 and CDR2 sequences are LGHNA and YSLEER. The V and J ends lost 8 bases and 8 bases, in that order; junction bases with no gene match: 17. The CDR3 runs 16 residues. The DNA for the CDR3 is TGCGCCAGCGGCAGAGGGACAGGGGTTGCCGCAGGAGGCTACACCTTC. Amino acids: CASGRGTGVAAGGYTF.

The rearrangement links TRBV30 to TRBJ2-5; D remains unclear. The CDR3 has 15 amino acids. Deletions cut 1 base from V and 4 bases from J, with 16 bases between. Germline V CDR1 and CDR2: GTSNPN, SVGIG (reference sequence). CDR3 sequence reads: CAWSELRLPRETQYF. The CDR3, as DNA: TGTGCCTGGAGTGAGTTGAGGCTCCCGAGAGAGACCCAGTACTTC.

This clone was recorded once. V usage is TRBV6-6 and J usage is TRBJ2-4, with TRBD2 matching over 11 bases. Losses at the gene ends were 4 bases for V and 12 bases for J; bases not matched to a gene: 11. CDR3 length equals 15 residues. CDR1 and CDR2 (germline): MNHNY, SVGAGI (reference sequence). The CDR3 DNA is TGTGCCAGCAGTTTAATAGCGGGGGGGTCACAGAGTCAGTACTTC. Protein: CASSLIAGGSQSQYF.

The chain uses TRBV7-3 and TRBJ2-5; 8 bases are shared with TRBD2. CDR3 length: 16 residues. Trimming at V came to 5 bases and at J to 5 bases, leaving 13 bases not matched to a gene. Germline loops: CDR1 SGHTA, CDR2 FQGTGA. CDR3 sequence: CASSPRGAGVMETQYF. CDR3 sequence (DNA): TGTGCCAGCAGCCCCCGGGGAGCGGGAGTTATGGAGACCCAGTACTTC.

CDR3 sequence reads: CASSPSNIPYEQYF. The DNA for the CDR3 is TGTGCCAGCAGCCCCTCGAACATCCCCTACGAGCAGTACTTC. The chain links TRBV14 to TRBJ2-7; D is ambiguous. Per the germline V gene, CDR1 is SGHDN and CDR2 is FVKESK. V lost 4 bases to trimming and J lost 2 bases, with 12 bases between them. The CDR3 contains 14 residues.

V usage is TRBV6-5 and J usage is TRBJ2-6; 8 bases align to TRBD2. The ends lost 2 bases at V and 3 bases at J; junction bases unmatched: 3. This CDR3 spans 16 amino acids. The germline gives CDR1 MNHEY, CDR2 SVGAGI. The DNA of the CDR3 is TGTGCCAGCAGTTACCGCGGGGGGCGTGGGGCCAACGTCCTGACTTTC. It yields the protein CASSYRGGRGANVLTF.